These T cell receptor beta chains were read from a single sample in a study of blood T cell repertoires in COVID-19. Only in-frame clones appear in the TCRdb table, and some are missing; sequencing was by immunoSEQ multiplex PCR. The sample yields more than 25,000 clones, roughly 83% seen once. Material for sequencing was peripheral blood. These receptors all come from an elderly man with active COVID-19. Each CDR3 is given with its conserved first and last residue. Each record gives: J gene, D gene, V gene, clone size, CDR3 protein, CDR3 DNA. The D gene is left open where the match is weak. The size entry is marked missing in some rows and otherwise reads once, few, many or a size class.

j_gene: TRBJ2-7; d_gene: NA; v_gene: TRBV5-1; abundance: NA; CDR3aa: CASSLAGRSPISEQYF; CDR3nt: TGCGCCAGCAGCTTGGCCGGGAGAAGCCCCATTTCCGAGCAGTACTTC
j_gene: TRBJ1-2; d_gene: NA; v_gene: TRBV7-9; abundance: NA; CDR3aa: CASSLNGEQGYTF; CDR3nt: TGTGCCAGCAGCTTAAACGGGGAACAAGGCTACACCTTC
j_gene: TRBJ1-2; d_gene: NA; v_gene: TRBV7-2; abundance: NA; CDR3aa: CASSLAVSGNYGYTF; CDR3nt: TGTGCCAGCAGCTTAGCCGTGTCCGGGAACTATGGCTACACCTTC
j_gene: TRBJ2-3; d_gene: NA; v_gene: TRBV12-5; abundance: NA; CDR3aa: CASGFGQSTDTQYF; CDR3nt: TGTGCTAGTGGTTTTGGGCAGAGCACAGATACGCAGTATTTT
j_gene: TRBJ2-1; d_gene: NA; v_gene: TRBV6-5; abundance: once; CDR3aa: CASSYSSFTRGNEQFF; CDR3nt: TGTGCCAGCAGTTACTCTTCATTCACGCGGGGCAATGAGCAGTTCTTC
j_gene: TRBJ2-2; d_gene: TRBD1; v_gene: TRBV12-5; abundance: NA; CDR3aa: CASGFVVGTGGTGELFF; CDR3nt: TGTGCTAGTGGTTTTGTCGTCGGGACAGGGGGCACCGGGGAGCTGTTTTTT
j_gene: TRBJ2-3; d_gene: TRBD2; v_gene: TRBV9; abundance: once; CDR3aa: CASSVASGGMDTQYF; CDR3nt: TGTGCCAGCAGCGTAGCCAGCGGGGGTATGGATACGCAGTATTTT
j_gene: TRBJ1-4; d_gene: NA; v_gene: TRBV10-2; abundance: few; CDR3aa: CAGRQKDGERDEKLFF; CDR3nt: TGCGCCGGACGACAGAAGGATGGGGAGCGGGATGAAAAACTGTTTTTT
j_gene: TRBJ1-2; d_gene: NA; v_gene: TRBV10-3; abundance: NA; CDR3aa: CAISESVSFGYGYTF; CDR3nt: TGTGCCATCAGTGAGTCGGTTAGTTTTGGCTATGGCTACACCTTC
j_gene: TRBJ1-1; d_gene: TRBD1; v_gene: TRBV5-1; abundance: NA; CDR3aa: CASSKGTANTEAFF; CDR3nt: TGCGCCAGCAGCAAGGGGACAGCGAACACTGAAGCTTTCTTT
j_gene: TRBJ2-7; d_gene: NA; v_gene: TRBV20-1; abundance: NA; CDR3aa: CSATGTYEQYF; CDR3nt: TGCAGTGCTACCGGGACCTACGAGCAGTACTTC
j_gene: TRBJ2-5; d_gene: TRBD1; v_gene: TRBV3-1/TRBV3-2; abundance: NA; CDR3aa: CASSQATGGQETQYF; CDR3nt: TGTGCCAGCAGCCAAGCCACAGGGGGCCAAGAGACCCAGTACTTC
j_gene: TRBJ2-7; d_gene: NA; v_gene: TRBV20-1; abundance: NA; CDR3aa: CSARSGFEQYF; CDR3nt: TGCAGTGCTAGAAGCGGTTTCGAACAGTACTTC
j_gene: TRBJ2-7; d_gene: NA; v_gene: TRBV4-1; abundance: NA; CDR3aa: CASSQRTERDEQYF; CDR3nt: TGCGCCAGCAGCCAGCGAACCGAGCGCGACGAGCAGTACTTC
j_gene: TRBJ2-1; d_gene: TRBD1; v_gene: TRBV4-1; abundance: medium-sized; CDR3aa: CASSQHPPDRVNNEQFF; CDR3nt: TGCGCCAGCAGCCAACACCCCCCCGACAGGGTCAACAATGAGCAGTTCTTC
j_gene: TRBJ2-7; d_gene: TRBD1; v_gene: TRBV5-1; abundance: once; CDR3aa: CASSATGGRYEQYF; CDR3nt: TGCGCCAGCAGCGCAACAGGGGGCAGATACGAGCAGTACTTC
j_gene: TRBJ2-5; d_gene: NA; v_gene: TRBV29-1; abundance: NA; CDR3aa: CSGGTLGQETQYF; CDR3nt: TGCAGCGGCGGGACCCTAGGTCAAGAGACCCAGTACTTC